The rows below give T cell receptor beta chains drawn from one sample of a study of cytomegalovirus exposure and HLA in healthy donors. Sequencing used immunoSEQ multiplex PCR; TCRdb keeps in-frame clones, though not all of them. This sample carries some 110,000 clones, about 80% of them seen once, and the ten largest clones take approximately 2%. Material: PBMCs. All receptors derive from a man aged 25 to 45 in good health and CMV-seronegative. Both conserved end residues are part of each CDR3. A D gene is named only where the DNA matches it firmly. Clone size appears in some rows only: once, few, many, or a class for an expanded clone.

TRBV28	TRBJ1-1	.	.	TGTGCCAGCAGTTTGATCACTCCCTATGAAGCTTTCTTT	CASSLITPYEAFF
TRBV7-6	TRBJ2-7	TRBD1	.	TGTGCCAGCAGCGCTCGGACAGGGAACTCCTACGAGCAGTACTTC	CASSARTGNSYEQYF
TRBV4-2	TRBJ2-7	TRBD2	.	TGTGCCAGCAGCGCCCGGACTAGCGGGAGGAACGAGCAGTACTTC	CASSARTSGRNEQYF
TRBV5-1	TRBJ1-1	.	.	TGCGCCAGCAGGACGAGACAGGAGAACACTGAAGCTTTCTTT	CASRTRQENTEAFF
TRBV5-1	TRBJ2-2	.	.	TGCGCCAGCAGCTTGGGAGGTTTGACGAACACCGGGGAGCTGTTTTTT	CASSLGGLTNTGELFF
TRBV5-1	TRBJ2-1	.	.	TGCGCCAGCACCGACACTAGGAGAGGGAACGATGAGCAGTTCTTC	CASTDTRRGNDEQFF
TRBV7-2	TRBJ2-3	TRBD2	.	TGTGCCAGCAGCTTACTTCCGGGAGGGTACACAGATACGCAGTATTTT	CASSLLPGGYTDTQYF
TRBV7-8	TRBJ1-1	TRBD1	.	TGTGCCAGCAGCTTGGACAGGGGACAGGGTAGCACTGAAGCTTTCTTT	CASSLDRGQGSTEAFF
TRBV4-3	TRBJ1-2	.	.	TGCGCCAGCAGCCTTACTGGGGGCCGGAGCTATGGCTACACCTTC	CASSLTGGRSYGYTF
TRBV10-3	TRBJ2-5	TRBD2	.	TGTGCCACCTCCCGGGGGGGTGGGGAGACCCAGTACTTC	CATSRGGGETQYF
TRBV6-6	TRBJ1-1	.	few	TGTGCCAGCAGTTACCCTGGACAGTCTCCGGGGGCTTTCTTT	CASSYPGQSPGAFF
TRBV5-1	TRBJ2-3	.	.	TGCGCCAGCAGCTTGACGGGAGTGGCAGATACGCAGTATTTT	CASSLTGVADTQYF
TRBV4-2	TRBJ1-2	TRBD1	.	TGTGCCAGCAGCCAAGATTTAGGGGGCCACTATGGCTACACCTTC	CASSQDLGGHYGYTF
TRBV6-1	TRBJ2-7	.	.	TGTGCCAGCAAGGAGGGTCCTTCTTACGAGCAGTACTTC	CASKEGPSYEQYF
TRBV2	TRBJ2-2	.	.	TGTGCCAGCAGGACTCAGGGGGCGGGGGACGGGGAGCTGTTTTTT	CASRTQGAGDGELFF
TRBV7-8	TRBJ1-2	.	few	TGTGCCAGCAGCCTTGATCAGGGTGGCTACACCTTC	CASSLDQGGYTF
TRBV10-3	TRBJ1-1	TRBD1	.	TGTGCCATCAGTGAGTTGAGGTGGGACAGGGCCTATGAAGCTTTCTTT	CAISELRWDRAYEAFF
TRBV14	TRBJ2-3	.	.	TGTGCCAGCAGCCAAGGTGTCAGGGGAGGGACAGATACGCAGTATTTT	CASSQGVRGGTDTQYF
TRBV19	TRBJ1-1	.	.	TGTGCCAGTAGTATAGGTGGCAGTATGAACACTGAAGCTTTCTTT	CASSIGGSMNTEAFF
TRBV2	TRBJ2-3	TRBD1	.	TGTGCCAGCAGGGGACAGGTGGGGCTAGATACGCAGTATTTT	CASRGQVGLDTQYF
TRBV19	TRBJ1-2	TRBD1	.	TGTGCCAGTAGTAGCGTTGGTCGTATCAGGGCCCTCAGAGGGGGCGGCTACACCTTC	CASSSVGRIRALRGGGYTF
TRBV7-8	TRBJ1-1	.	.	TGTGCCAGCAGCTTCCTGGGCTTAGGGACGGGGGATCGGGGCACTGAAGCTTTCTTT	CASSFLGLGTGDRGTEAFF
TRBV4-1	TRBJ1-5	.	.	TGCGCCAGCAGCCAAGATGGACAGACTAATCAGCCCCAGCATTTT	CASSQDGQTNQPQHF
TRBV18	TRBJ1-5	TRBD1	few	TGTGCCAGCTCACTGTACGGGACAGCTAATCAGCCCCAGCATTTT	CASSLYGTANQPQHF
TRBV19	TRBJ2-5	.	.	TGTGCCAGTAGTCGACAGATCCAAGAGACCCAGTACTTC	CASSRQIQETQYF